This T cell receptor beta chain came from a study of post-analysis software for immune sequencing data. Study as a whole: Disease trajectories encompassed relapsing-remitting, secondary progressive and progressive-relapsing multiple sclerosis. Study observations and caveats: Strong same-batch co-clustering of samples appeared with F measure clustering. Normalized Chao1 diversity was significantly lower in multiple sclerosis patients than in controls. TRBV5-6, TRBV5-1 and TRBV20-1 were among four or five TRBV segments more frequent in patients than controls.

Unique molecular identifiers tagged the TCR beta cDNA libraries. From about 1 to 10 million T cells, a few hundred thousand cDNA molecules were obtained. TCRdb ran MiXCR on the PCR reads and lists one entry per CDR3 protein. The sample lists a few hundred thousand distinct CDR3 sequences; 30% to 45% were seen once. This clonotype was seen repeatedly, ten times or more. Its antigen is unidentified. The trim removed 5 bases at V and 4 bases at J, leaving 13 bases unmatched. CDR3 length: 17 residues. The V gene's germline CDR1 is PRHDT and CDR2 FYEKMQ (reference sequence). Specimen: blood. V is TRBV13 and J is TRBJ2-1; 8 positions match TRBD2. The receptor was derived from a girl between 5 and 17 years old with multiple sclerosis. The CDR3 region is CASSTQIGGGRYNEQFF. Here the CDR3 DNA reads TGTGCCAGCAGCACCCAAATCGGGGGGGGCCGGTACAATGAGCAGTTCTTC.